These 22 T cell receptor beta chains share one sample of origin, sequenced in a study of blood T cells in healthy people across ages. Through a sample-barcoded 5' primer and a J-beta primer mix, a second PCR was run for roughly 6 to 12 cycles. TCRdb ran MiXCR on the 5' RACE reads and lists one entry per CDR3 protein. The data show approximately 780,000 distinct CDR3 sequences, 25% to 30% seen once. The same data also went into a second study, on T cells of mothers and their children.

The sequenced material came from blood. All receptors come from a boy under 18 in good health.

This clonotype was counted a few times. The chain employs TRBV6-1 and TRBJ2-7; D may be TRBD1 or TRBD2 (7 bases each). The CDR3 has 16 residues. V shed 0 bases and J shed 3 bases, with 15 bases lying between them. Germline V gene sequence: CDR1 MNHNS, CDR2 SASEGT. CDR3 coding DNA: TGTGCCAGCAGTGAAGCAGCGGGACAGAGATTCTACGAGCAGTACTTC. This gives the protein CASSEAAGQRFYEQYF.

The chain links TRBV29-1 to TRBJ2-5, with 9 bases identical to TRBD2. The CDR3 contains 15 residues. Trimming cost V 6 bases and J 3 bases; bases outside gene matches: 11. Germline V gene data show CDR1 as SQVTM and CDR2 as ANQGSEA. This CDR3 reads CSVTDGSGGEETQYF. CDR3 sequence (DNA): TGCAGCGTGACGGACGGTAGCGGGGGCGAAGAGACCCAGTACTTC.

This chain joins TRBV10-3 and TRBJ2-1, with D perhaps TRBD1 (7 bases). CDR1 is ENHRY, CDR2 SYGVKD, per germline. With 3 bases removed from V and 4 bases from J, the gap between germline ends came to 16 bases. CDR3 length equals 16 residues. DNA for the CDR3: TGTGCCATCAGTGACCTTCAGGGGGGAGTGTACAATGAGCAGTTCTTC. This encodes CAISDLQGGVYNEQFF.

This chain joins TRBV4-2 and TRBJ2-4, with TRBD1 as a possible D gene (5 bases). The germline CDR1 and CDR2 sequences are LGHNA and YNFKEQ. CDR3 length equals 15 residues. Trimming left V 0 bases short and J 7 bases short, with 13 bases between. DNA of the CDR3: TGTGCCAGCAGCCAAGAGGGGCAGGGAAGGAACATTCAGTACTTC. This translates into CASSQEGQGRNIQYF.

This clonotype has only one observation. The chain is built from TRBV5-6 and TRBJ2-7; no reliable D call. CDR1 and CDR2 (germline): SGHDT, YYEEEE. The CDR3 is 14 amino acids. Deletions cut 2 bases from V and 2 bases from J, with 11 bases between. The CDR3 DNA reads TGTGCCAGCAGCTTTGAAGGAGCCCCCTACGAGCAGTACTTC. As protein: CASSFEGAPYEQYF.

The rearrangement joins TRBV12-5 to TRBJ1-3; D gene ambiguous. The V gene's germline CDR1 is LGHNT and CDR2 FRNRAP. The ends were cut back, 0 bases at V and 0 bases at J, with 18 bases in the middle. CDR3 length: 19 amino acids. The CDR3 protein is CASGLVVDLKSDSGNTIYF. In nucleotides, the CDR3 is TGTGCTAGTGGTTTGGTTGTGGATCTCAAATCCGACTCTGGAAACACCATATATTTT.

The V call is TRBV9, the J call TRBJ2-4; a weak D match, TRBD1 (6 bases). The germline V gene encodes CDR1 SGDLS and CDR2 YYNGEE. This CDR3 has 16 residues. V lost 5 bases and J 0 bases, leaving 15 bases between the germline ends. The CDR3 region is CASSLTGSLAKNIQYF. The CDR3 nucleotides are TGTGCCAGCAGTCTAACAGGGAGTCTAGCCAAAAACATTCAGTACTTC.

The chain employs TRBV28 and TRBJ2-7; D is possibly TRBD1 (6 bases). The germline V and J ends were trimmed by 1 base and 3 bases, with 16 bases remaining between them. The CDR3 spans 16 residues. The germline V gene has CDR1 MDHEN and CDR2 SYDVKM. CDR3 sequence: CASSLFSGDTIYEQYF. The CDR3 coding sequence is TGTGCCAGCAGTTTATTCTCAGGGGACACAATCTACGAGCAGTACTTC.

V gene TRBV5-1 combines with J gene TRBJ1-2; no reliable D call. Trimming took off 2 bases at V and 8 bases at J, with 13 bases between the two ends. This CDR3 is built from 13 residues. The germline V gene encodes CDR1 SGHRS and CDR2 YFSETQ. Here the CDR3 reads CASSLFQSGGYTF. The CDR3 DNA follows: TGCGCCAGCAGCTTATTCCAGTCCGGGGGCTACACCTTC. Together with reference TRBV5-1 and TRBJ1-2, the CDR3 gives the full variable domain: KAGVTQTPRYLIKTRGQQVTLSCSPISGHRSVSWYQQTPGQGLQFLFEYFSETQRNKGNFPGRFSGRQFSNSRSEMNVSTLELGDSALYLCASSLFQSGGYTFGSGTRLTVV.

This clonotype was seen a few times. The J gene is TRBJ1-1, the V gene TRBV12-3 or TRBV12-4, with a weak D call TRBD1 (5 bases). The CDR3 totals 15 residues. Trimming took off 4 bases at V and 3 bases at J, with 15 bases between the two ends. This CDR3 is CASSSRDRRDTEAFF. Written as DNA, the CDR3 is TGTGCCAGCAGTTCCCGGGACCGGAGGGACACTGAAGCTTTCTTT.

This clonotype has just one count. The chain uses TRBV6-4 and TRBJ2-2, with unresolved D. The CDR3 has 14 amino acids. CDR1 and CDR2 (germline): MRHNA, SNTAGT. V lost 6 bases, J lost 3 bases, and 11 bases lay in between. The CDR3 spells CASSQDEDTGELFF. The CDR3 region has the DNA TGTGCCAGCAGCCAAGACGAGGACACCGGGGAGCTGTTTTTT.

This clonotype was seen only a few times. V is TRBV20-1 and J is TRBJ1-4; tentatively, D is TRBD1 (5 bases). The V end lost 3 bases, the J end lost 7 bases, and 9 bases lay between the germline ends. The CDR3 consists of 12 residues. Germline CDR1 and CDR2: DFQATT and SNEGSKA (reference sequence). The CDR3 reads CSASWQGEKLFF. The CDR3 DNA follows: TGCAGTGCTAGCTGGCAGGGTGAAAAACTGTTTTTT.

The rearrangement links TRBV29-1 to TRBJ2-7, with 7 bases matching TRBD1. This CDR3 has 13 residues. The trim removed 6 bases at V and 7 bases at J, leaving 12 bases unmatched. Germline loops: CDR1 SQVTM, CDR2 ANQGSEA. Written as DNA, the CDR3 is TGCAGCGTAAGGAGACAGGGTTTGGAGGAGCAGTACTTC. Translating it yields CSVRRQGLEEQYF.

V and J are TRBV20-1 and TRBJ2-2; 9 bases line up with TRBD1. The CDR3 totals 14 residues. After removal of 5 bases from V and 1 base from J, the junction contained 2 bases not matched to a gene. CDR1 is DFQATT and CDR2 is SNEGSKA in the germline V gene (reference sequence). The CDR3 DNA sequence: TGCAGTGCTGCGGGACAGGGGAACACCGGGGAGCTGTTTTTT. It is translated as CSAAGQGNTGELFF.

This clonotype was seen more than once but under ten times. This chain uses TRBV6-5 with TRBJ2-5; D may be TRBD1 or TRBD2 (5 bases each). Trimming took 0 bases from V and 3 from J, leaving 14 bases between them. Per the germline V gene, CDR1 is MNHEY and CDR2 is SVGAGI. This CDR3 has 16 residues. CDR3 sequence (DNA): TGTGCCAGCAGTTACTCTGGGGCCAGCGGTGAAGAGACCCAGTACTTC. Translation gives CASSYSGASGEETQYF.

In its sample, this clonotype was seen a few times. V is TRBV29-1 and J is TRBJ2-5; D is tentatively TRBD1 or TRBD2 (5 bases each). Between the trimmed V and J ends, which lost 7 bases and 2 bases, there was a span of 11 bases. The CDR3 runs 12 residues. Germline CDR1 is SQVTM and CDR2 is ANQGSEA. CDR3 in amino acids: CSGGIVQETQYF. The CDR3 DNA sequence: TGCAGCGGGGGGATTGTACAAGAGACCCAGTACTTC. The entire variable domain, with the rest obtained from reference TRBV29-1 and TRBJ2-5, is as follows: SAVISQKPSRDICQRGTSLTIQCQVDSQVTMMFWYRQQPGQSLTLIATANQGSEATYESGFVIDKFPISRPNLTFSTLTVSNMSPEDSSIYLCSGGIVQETQYFGPGTRLLVL.

The chain links TRBV7-9 to TRBJ2-5; TRBD2 agrees at 10 bases. J was trimmed by 0 bases and V by 3 bases; bases with no gene match: 7. This CDR3 contains 17 residues. Germline CDR1 and CDR2: SEHNR and FQNEAQ (reference sequence). CDR3 residues: CASSLAGLAEYQETQYF. In nucleotides, the CDR3 is TGTGCCAGCAGCTTGGCCGGACTAGCGGAATACCAAGAGACCCAGTACTTC.

The rearrangement uses TRBV7-2 and TRBJ2-1, with D unresolved. TRBJ2-7 matches the DNA end more closely, so the J call is doubtful. From germline, CDR1 is SGHTA and CDR2 FQGNSA. The CDR3 extends over 15 amino acids. The CDR3 coding sequence is TGTGCCAGCAGCTTAGGTGGGTCCCCATCCTACGAGCAGTACTTC. Its translation: CASSLGGSPSYEQYF.

This clonotype was picked up a small number of times. V and J are TRBV4-2 and TRBJ2-5; D may be TRBD2 (6 bases). Germline V gene data show CDR1 as LGHNA and CDR2 as YNFKEQ. Between the trimmed V and J ends, which lost 1 base and 1 base, there was a span of 16 bases. This CDR3 has 17 residues. CDR3 sequence: CASSQGFGGDSQETQYF. The CDR3 coding sequence is TGTGCCAGCAGCCAAGGATTCGGCGGGGACTCCCAAGAGACCCAGTACTTC.

J is TRBJ1-2 and V is TRBV5-5; D is unresolved. This CDR3 region has 15 residues. Germline CDR1 SGHKS, CDR2 YYEKEE (reference sequence). V lost 0 bases to trimming and J lost 6 bases, with 15 bases between them. CDR3 protein: CASSLGYWTDDGYTF. The CDR3 nucleotides are TGTGCCAGCAGCTTGGGGTATTGGACGGATGATGGCTACACCTTC. Based on the CDR3 plus reference TRBV5-5 and TRBJ1-2, the full variable domain is DAGVTQSPTHLIKTRGQQVTLRCSPISGHKSVSWYQQVLGQGPQFIFQYYEKEERGRGNFPDRFSARQFPNYSSELNVNALLLGDSALYLCASSLGYWTDDGYTFGSGTRLTVV.

This chain joins TRBV2 and TRBJ2-1; 12 bases map to TRBD2. The CDR3 totals 14 residues. Losses at the gene ends were 10 bases for V and 5 bases for J; bases not matched to a gene: 6. CDR1 and CDR2 from the germline V gene are SNHLY and FYNNEI. CDR3 residues: CATKLAGGHNEQFF. The CDR3 bases are TGTGCCACGAAACTAGCGGGGGGACACAATGAGCAGTTCTTC.

The gene calls are TRBV5-1 and TRBJ2-3; possibly TRBD1 for D (5 bases). The CDR3 is 15 amino acids. The germline V and J ends were trimmed by 6 bases and 2 bases, with 16 bases remaining between them. The germline V gene encodes CDR1 SGHRS and CDR2 YFSETQ. CDR3 coding DNA: TGCGCCAGCACCCCCAGGGCGGATATCACAGATACGCAGTATTTT. Protein: CASTPRADITDTQYF. The full variable domain, rest sourced from reference TRBV5-1 and TRBJ2-3, is KAGVTQTPRYLIKTRGQQVTLSCSPISGHRSVSWYQQTPGQGLQFLFEYFSETQRNKGNFPGRFSGRQFSNSRSEMNVSTLELGDSALYLCASTPRADITDTQYFGPGTRLTVL.